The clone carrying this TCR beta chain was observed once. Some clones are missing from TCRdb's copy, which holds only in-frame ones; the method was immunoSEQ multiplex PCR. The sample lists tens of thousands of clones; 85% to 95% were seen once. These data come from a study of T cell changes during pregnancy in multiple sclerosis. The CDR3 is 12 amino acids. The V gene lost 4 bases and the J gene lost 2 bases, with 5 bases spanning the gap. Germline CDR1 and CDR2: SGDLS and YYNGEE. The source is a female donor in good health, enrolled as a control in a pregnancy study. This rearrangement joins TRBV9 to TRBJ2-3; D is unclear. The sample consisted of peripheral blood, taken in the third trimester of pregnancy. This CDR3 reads CASSPHTDTQYF. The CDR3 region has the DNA TGTGCCAGCAGCCCACACACAGATACGCAGTATTTT.